Below, 4 T cell receptor beta chains from the same sample are listed, as sequenced in a study of T cells in Graves' hyperthyroidism and ophthalmopathy. TCR beta CDR3 regions were amplified from RNA. A set of HTBI primers served as the primers for a first-round RT-PCR of the TCR CDR3. Via MiXCR, TCRdb re-called the multiplex PCR reads, giving one row per CDR3 protein. Found here are about 560,000 distinct CDR3 sequences, 16% of them singletons; the top ten hold 15% to 20%. The sequenced sample consisted of blood. Receptors were obtained from a woman aged 18-30 years with Graves' hyperthyroidism.

Ten or more counts support this clonotype. The chain joins TRBV7-8 to TRBJ1-5; TRBD1 aligns across 8 bases. The CDR3 has 17 amino acids. Germline V gene lookup returns CDR1 SGHVS and CDR2 FQNEAQ. Trimming took 5 bases from V and 0 from J; bases not matched to a gene: 9. This CDR3 reads CASSPRTGLYSNQPQHF. Here the CDR3 DNA reads TGTGCCAGCAGCCCAAGGACAGGGCTGTATAGCAATCAGCCCCAGCATTTT.

This clonotype was recorded at least ten times. The chain combines TRBV28 with TRBJ2-7, with D possibly matching TRBD1 (6 bases). Trimming stripped 6 bases from V and 2 bases from J, with 11 bases between. Germline V gene data show CDR1 as MDHEN and CDR2 as SYDVKM. The CDR3 length is 13 residues. The CDR3 DNA sequence: TGTGCCAGCAGCGACAGGTCCGCCTACGAGCAGTACTTC. The encoded protein is CASSDRSAYEQYF. Combining the CDR3 with reference TRBV28 and TRBJ2-7 gives the whole variable domain DVKVTQSSRYLVKRTGEKVFLECVQDMDHENMFWYRQDPGLGLRLIYFSYDVKMKEKGDIPEGYSVSREKKERFSLILESASTNQTSMYLCASSDRSAYEQYFGPGTRLTVT.

This clonotype has at least ten counts. The V call is TRBV6-1, the J call TRBJ2-5; D is unclear. CDR1 is MNHNS, CDR2 SASEGT, per germline. V was trimmed by 5 bases and J by 0 bases, leaving 25 bases between them. The CDR3 sequence is 19 residues long. For the CDR3, the DNA is TGTGCCAGCAGTTCGACCTGGACCCTGCATTCCCCGTACCAAGAGACCCAGTACTTC. Translating gives CASSSTWTLHSPYQETQYF.

V and J are TRBV20-1 and TRBJ2-2, with 8 bases that match TRBD1. Germline-derived CDR1 and CDR2 are DFQATT and SNEGSKA (reference sequence). V was pared by 1 base and J by 1 base, with 5 bases of the junction left unmatched. This CDR3 comprises 16 residues. The CDR3 is CSARVGQVRNTGELFF. CDR3 in DNA: TGCAGTGCTAGAGTGGGACAGGTCCGGAACACCGGGGAGCTGTTTTTT.